The 18 T cell receptor beta chains below come from one sample, sequenced in a study of OX40 agonist ivuxolimab in advanced cancers. Repertoires were generated with immunoSEQ multiplex PCR, while TCRdb's copy carries only in-frame clones and drops some. The table has roughly 49,000 clones, 88% seen once. Source: CD4+ or CD8+ T cells sorted from blood, taken in a trial of the OX40 agonist ivuxolimab. The receptors shown here come from an adult with an advanced solid tumor such as melanoma, head and neck, liver or kidney cancer.

V is TRBV4-2 and J is TRBJ2-3; 8 positions match TRBD2. The germline CDR1 and CDR2 sequences are LGHNA and YNFKEQ. V shed 6 bases and J 2 bases; nucleotides not matched to a gene: 4. This CDR3 region has 14 residues. The CDR3 DNA reads TGTGCCAGCAGACCGGGGGGGAACACAGATACGCAGTATTTT. Residues: CASRPGGNTDTQYF.

V is TRBV11-3 and J is TRBJ2-7; TRBD1 is a possible D gene (6 bases). Germline CDR1 reads SGHNT; CDR2 reads YENEEA. This CDR3 has 16 residues. Trimming removed 7 bases from V and 1 base from J, with 20 bases in between. CDR3 sequence: CASNIPYGTQSYEQYF. The CDR3 DNA reads as TGTGCCAGCAACATACCATACGGGACACAATCCTACGAGCAGTACTTC. Full variable domain (missing parts from reference TRBV11-3 and TRBJ2-7): EAGVVQSPRYKIIEKKQPVAFWCNPISGHNTLYWYLQNLGQGPELLIRYENEEAVDDSQLPKDRFSAERLKGVDSTLKIQPAELGDSAVYLCASNIPYGTQSYEQYFGPGTRLTVT.

The count of this clone is one. The chain employs TRBV18 and TRBJ1-1; D is perhaps TRBD1 (5 bases). This CDR3 is built from 13 residues. The germline CDR1 and CDR2 sequences are KGHSH and LQKENI. Deletions cut 4 bases from V and 3 bases from J, with 9 bases between. The CDR3 loop reads CASSRRDDTEAFF. Here the CDR3 DNA reads TGTGCCAGCTCACGGCGGGACGACACTGAAGCTTTCTTT.

The chain has TRBV7-2 and TRBJ1-1; D gene uncertain. This CDR3 has 15 amino acids. The germline CDR1 and CDR2 sequences are SGHTA and FQGNSA. V dropped 2 bases and J dropped 0 bases, with 10 bases sitting between them. The CDR3 protein is CASSLLVRMNTEAFF. The CDR3 DNA is TGTGCCAGCAGCTTATTAGTCAGAATGAACACTGAAGCTTTCTTT. The whole variable domain, remainder taken from reference TRBV7-2 and TRBJ1-1, is GAGVSQSPSNKVTEKGKDVELRCDPISGHTALYWYRQSLGQGLEFLIYFQGNSAPDKSGLPSDRFSAERTGGSVSTLTIQRTQQEDSAVYLCASSLLVRMNTEAFFGQGTRLTVV.

V usage is TRBV27 and J usage is TRBJ2-7; the match to TRBD1 covers 7 bases. The CDR3 is 13 residues long. The germline V gene has CDR1 MNHEY and CDR2 SMNVEV (reference sequence). V dropped 5 bases and J dropped 5; count of bases not matched to a gene: 6. The CDR3 reads CASSPTDRDEQYF. The CDR3 DNA sequence: TGTGCCAGCAGTCCTACCGACAGGGACGAGCAGTACTTC.

This clone was observed a few times. The V gene is TRBV6-5, the J gene TRBJ1-5; 7 bases align to TRBD1. Germline V gene data show CDR1 as MNHEY and CDR2 as SVGAGI. This CDR3 spans 12 amino acids. Trimming cost V 11 bases and J 11 bases; bases outside gene matches: 12. The CDR3 DNA reads as TGTGCCTGCGGGACAGAGAGGCGAGCCCAGCATTTT. As protein: CACGTERRAQHF.

The rearrangement links TRBV6-1 to TRBJ1-3; maybe TRBD1 (5 bases). V was pared by 8 bases and J by 2 bases, with 13 bases between. CDR1 is MNHNS, CDR2 SASEGT, per germline. This CDR3 is 14 amino acids long. CDR3 DNA: TGTGCCAGCTGGGGGAGCGCCACTGGAAACACCATATATTTT. This encodes CASWGSATGNTIYF.

The rearrangement uses TRBV4-1 and TRBJ2-1, with 9 bases identical to TRBD1. J lost 2 bases, V lost 0 bases, and 5 bases had no gene match. The CDR3 spans 17 residues. Germline V CDR1 and CDR2: MGHRA, YSYEKL. CDR3 loop: CASSQDPGQGPYNEQFF. CDR3 bases: TGCGCCAGCAGCCAAGACCCGGGACAGGGCCCCTACAATGAGCAGTTCTTC.

The chain combines TRBV30 with TRBJ2-1; D assignment may be TRBD1 or TRBD2 (6 bases each). The CDR3 consists of 17 residues. Germline CDR1 reads GTSNPN; CDR2 reads SVGIG (reference sequence). With 2 bases removed from V and 0 bases from J, the gap between germline ends came to 17 bases. The CDR3 here is CAWSTIRGPYSYNEQFF. Here the CDR3 DNA reads TGTGCCTGGAGTACCATCCGGGGGCCTTACTCCTACAATGAGCAGTTCTTC.

This chain uses TRBV9 with TRBJ1-3; tentatively, D is TRBD1 (6 bases). The V gene lost 0 bases and the J gene lost 4 bases, with 11 bases spanning the gap. Germline V CDR1 and CDR2: SGDLS, YYNGEE. CDR3 length: 15 amino acids. CDR3 amino acids: CASSVVGGQGNTIYF. The CDR3 bases are TGTGCCAGCAGCGTAGTTGGGGGGCAAGGAAACACCATATATTTT. Drawing the rest from reference TRBV9 and TRBJ1-3, the complete variable domain is DSGVTQTPKHLITATGQRVTLRCSPRSGDLSVYWYQQSLDQGLQFLIQYYNGEERAKGNILERFSAQQFPDLHSELNLSSLELGDSALYFCASSVVGGQGNTIYFGEGSWLTVV.

The chain is built from TRBV2 and TRBJ1-2; D not certain. Germline CDR1 SNHLY, CDR2 FYNNEI. The V end was cut by 4 bases, the J end by 5 bases, with 17 bases between. The CDR3 runs to 15 residues. CDR3 in DNA: TGTGCCAGCAGTGGCCTGGCCGCCACCTCTTATGGCTACACCTTC. This codes for CASSGLAATSYGYTF.

The CDR3 protein is CASSLGGEQYF. CDR3 bases: TGTGCCAGCAGCCTAGGGGGCGAGCAGTACTTC. The chain is built from TRBV27 and TRBJ2-7, with D perhaps matching TRBD1 (6 bases). The length of the CDR3 is 11 residues. The V end was cut by 6 bases, the J end by 6 bases, with 9 bases between. Germline CDR1 reads MNHEY; CDR2 reads SMNVEV (reference sequence).

The chain has TRBV30 and TRBJ2-3; 7 nucleotides agree with TRBD1. V dropped 3 bases and J dropped 4; count of bases not matched to a gene: 4. CDR1 is GTSNPN, CDR2 SVGIG, per germline (reference sequence). There are 13 residues in the CDR3. CDR3 nucleotide sequence: TGTGCCTGGAGCACCACAGGGGCAGATACGCAGTATTTT. This gives the protein CAWSTTGADTQYF.

The chain combines TRBV28 with TRBJ1-2, with a possible D match to TRBD1 (6 bases). V was cut by 2 bases and J by 7 bases, with 11 bases left in between. This CDR3 contains 13 residues. Germline V CDR1 and CDR2: MDHEN, SYDVKM. The chain's CDR3 is CASSLGGARGYTF. DNA for the CDR3: TGTGCCAGCAGTTTAGGGGGCGCACGTGGCTACACCTTC.

V is TRBV19 and J is TRBJ2-1; 11 bases map to TRBD2. The CDR3 consists of 15 residues. Trimming cost V 3 bases and J 6 bases; bases outside gene matches: 4. Looked up from germline, CDR1 is LNHDA and CDR2 is SQIVND (reference sequence). The CDR3 is CASSISGGASNEQFF. The CDR3 DNA reads TGTGCCAGTAGTATTAGCGGGGGGGCCTCCAATGAGCAGTTCTTC.

This clone appeared a single time. The chain uses TRBV5-1 and TRBJ1-6; no reliable D call. V was pared by 0 bases and J by 8 bases, with 12 bases between. Germline lookup yields CDR1 SGHRS and CDR2 YFSETQ. CDR3 size: 15 residues. Here the CDR3 reads CASSLVPSGDSPLHF. In DNA form, the CDR3 reads TGCGCCAGCAGCTTGGTCCCCTCTGGGGATTCACCCCTCCACTTT.

This clone was observed a few times. The chain links TRBV2 to TRBJ2-7; D gene uncertain. CDR3 size: 13 residues. The V and J ends lost 7 bases and 3 bases respectively, with 13 bases between them. Germline assignment: CDR1 SNHLY and CDR2 FYNNEI. The CDR3 nucleotides read TGTGCCAGCACTAAACAGCCCAACTACGAGCAGTACTTC. This sequence encodes CASTKQPNYEQYF. The variable domain in full, completed from reference TRBV2 and TRBJ2-7, reads EPEVTQTPSHQVTQMGQEVILRCVPISNHLYFYWYRQILGQKVEFLVSFYNNEISEKSEIFDDQFSVERPDGSNFTLKIRSTKLEDSAMYFCASTKQPNYEQYFGPGTRLTVT.

The genes are TRBV28 and TRBJ1-1; 10 nucleotides match TRBD1. Germline trimming cut 6 bases from V and 8 bases from J; bases unmatched to any gene: 15. CDR1 is MDHEN, CDR2 SYDVKM, per germline. The CDR3 covers 16 residues. CDR3: CASSYASGTGAAEAFF. CDR3 coding DNA: TGTGCCAGCAGCTACGCTTCCGGGACAGGGGCCGCCGAAGCTTTCTTT.